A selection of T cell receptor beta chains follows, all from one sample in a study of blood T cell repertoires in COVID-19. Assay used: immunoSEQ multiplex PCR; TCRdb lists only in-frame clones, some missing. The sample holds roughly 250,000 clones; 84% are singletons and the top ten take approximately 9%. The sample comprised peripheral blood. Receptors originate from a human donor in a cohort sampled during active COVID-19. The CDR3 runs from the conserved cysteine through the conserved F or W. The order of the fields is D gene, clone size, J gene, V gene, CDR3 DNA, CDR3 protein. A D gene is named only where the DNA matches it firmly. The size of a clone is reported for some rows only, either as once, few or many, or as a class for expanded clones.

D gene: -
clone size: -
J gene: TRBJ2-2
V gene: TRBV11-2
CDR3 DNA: TGTGCCAGCAGCTTAATTAGCGGGAACACCGGGGAGCTGTTTTTT
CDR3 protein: CASSLISGNTGELFF

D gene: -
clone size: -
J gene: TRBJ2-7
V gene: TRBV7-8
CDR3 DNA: TGTGCCAGCGCAGGGGGGAGATCTTTATACGAGCAGTACTTC
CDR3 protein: CASAGGRSLYEQYF

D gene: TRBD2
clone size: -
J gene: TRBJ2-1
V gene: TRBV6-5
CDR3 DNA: TGTGCCAGCACAGCGGGGGGAAGAACCAATGAGCAGTTCTTC
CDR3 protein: CASTAGGRTNEQFF

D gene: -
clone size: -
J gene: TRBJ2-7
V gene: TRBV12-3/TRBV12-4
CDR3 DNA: TGTGCCAGCAGTTCCGACAGCTACGAGCAGTACTTC
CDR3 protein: CASSSDSYEQYF

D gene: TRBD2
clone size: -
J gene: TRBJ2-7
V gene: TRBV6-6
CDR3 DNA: TGTGCCAGCAGTAGACTAGCGGGAATCGGCTCTTACGAGCAGTACTTC
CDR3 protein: CASSRLAGIGSYEQYF

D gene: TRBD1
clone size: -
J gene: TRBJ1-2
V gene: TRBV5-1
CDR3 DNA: TGCGCCAGCAGCCCTTGGACAGGGGGAAGCTATGGCTACACCTTC
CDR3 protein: CASSPWTGGSYGYTF

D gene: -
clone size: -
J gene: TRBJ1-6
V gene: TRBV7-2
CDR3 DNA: TGTGCCAGCAGCCTCGACTCTCGGGTGGCTTCACCCCTCCACTTT
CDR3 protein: CASSLDSRVASPLHF

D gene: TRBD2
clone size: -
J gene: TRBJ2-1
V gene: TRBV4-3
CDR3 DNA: TGCGCCAGCAGCCAAGAGATTGGACTAGCGGGGTACAATGAGCAGTTCTTC
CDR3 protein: CASSQEIGLAGYNEQFF

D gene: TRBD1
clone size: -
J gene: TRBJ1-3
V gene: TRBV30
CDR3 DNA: TGTGCCTGGCATACGAGACAGGGGATGGGAAACACCATATATTTT
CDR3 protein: CAWHTRQGMGNTIYF

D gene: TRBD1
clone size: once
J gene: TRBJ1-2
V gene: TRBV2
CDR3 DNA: TGTGCCAGCAGTGACTATCGGGGACAGGGTACCGCTGGCTACACCTTC
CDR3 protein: CASSDYRGQGTAGYTF

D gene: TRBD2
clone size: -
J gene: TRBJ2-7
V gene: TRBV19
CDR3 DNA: TGTGCCAGTAGCCTTCTAGCGGGAGGGATTGCCGAGCAGTACTTC
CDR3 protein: CASSLLAGGIAEQYF

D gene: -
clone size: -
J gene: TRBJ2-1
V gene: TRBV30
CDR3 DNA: TGTGCCTGGAAGTTCGGGGTTTCGGTCAATGAGCAGTTCTTC
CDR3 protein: CAWKFGVSVNEQFF